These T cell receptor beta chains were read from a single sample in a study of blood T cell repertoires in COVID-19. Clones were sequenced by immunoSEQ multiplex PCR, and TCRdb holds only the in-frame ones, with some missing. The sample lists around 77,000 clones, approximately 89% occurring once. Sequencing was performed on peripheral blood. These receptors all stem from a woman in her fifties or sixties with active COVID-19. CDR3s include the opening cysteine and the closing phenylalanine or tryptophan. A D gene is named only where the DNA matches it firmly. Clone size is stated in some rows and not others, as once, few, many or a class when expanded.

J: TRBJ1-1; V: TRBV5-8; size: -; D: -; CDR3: CASSPQGANMNTEAFF; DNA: TGTGCCAGCAGCCCACAGGGCGCTAACATGAACACTGAAGCTTTCTTT
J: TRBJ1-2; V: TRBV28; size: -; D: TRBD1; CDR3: CASRTGGYGYTF; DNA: TGTGCCAGCAGGACAGGGGGATATGGCTACACCTTC
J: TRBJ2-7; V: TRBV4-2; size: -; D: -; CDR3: CASSQGTTSYEQYF; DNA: TGTGCCAGCAGCCAAGGGACAACGAGCTACGAGCAGTACTTC
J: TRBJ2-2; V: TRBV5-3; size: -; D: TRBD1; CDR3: CARSLAGGDDTGELFF; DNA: TGTGCCAGAAGCTTGGCAGGGGGCGACGACACCGGGGAGCTGTTTTTT
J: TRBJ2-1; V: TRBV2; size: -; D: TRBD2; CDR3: CASSVGLAGLEQFF; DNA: TGTGCCAGCAGTGTCGGACTAGCGGGATTAGAGCAGTTCTTC
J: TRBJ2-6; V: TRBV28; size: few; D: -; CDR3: CASSLDGVLRANVLTF; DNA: TGTGCCAGCAGTTTAGACGGGGTCCTTCGGGCCAACGTCCTGACTTTC
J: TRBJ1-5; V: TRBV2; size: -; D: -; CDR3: CASSDQGSAYSNQPQHF; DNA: TGTGCCAGCAGTGATCAGGGTTCGGCCTATAGCAATCAGCCCCAGCATTTT
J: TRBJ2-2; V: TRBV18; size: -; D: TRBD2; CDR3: CASSPGTSGHTGELFF; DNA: TGTGCCAGCTCACCCGGGACTAGCGGTCACACCGGGGAGCTGTTTTTT
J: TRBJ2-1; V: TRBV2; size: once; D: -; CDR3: CASILGPNLNEQFF; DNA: TGTGCCAGCATCCTGGGGCCAAACCTCAATGAGCAGTTCTTC
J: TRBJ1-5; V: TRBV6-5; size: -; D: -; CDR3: CASRGAYSNQPQHF; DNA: TGTGCCAGCAGAGGAGCTTATAGCAATCAGCCCCAGCATTTT
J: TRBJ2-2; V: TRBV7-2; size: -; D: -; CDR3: CASSLTGTGTGELFF; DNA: TGTGCCAGCAGCCTTACAGGGACGGGCACCGGGGAGCTGTTTTTT
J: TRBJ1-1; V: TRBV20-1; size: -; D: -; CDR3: CSASGQGIILNTEAFF; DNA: TGCAGTGCTAGTGGGCAGGGTATAATATTGAACACTGAAGCTTTCTTT
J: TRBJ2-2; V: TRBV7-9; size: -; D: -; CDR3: CASSSGERGELFF; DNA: TGTGCCAGCAGCTCGGGGGAACGCGGGGAGCTGTTTTTT
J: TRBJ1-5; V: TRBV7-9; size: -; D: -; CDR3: CASSLEDGIVANQPQHF; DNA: TGTGCCAGCAGCTTAGAAGACGGGATCGTGGCGAATCAGCCCCAGCATTTT
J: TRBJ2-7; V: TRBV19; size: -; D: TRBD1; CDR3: CASSPTGIPVLDF; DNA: TGTGCCAGTAGTCCGACAGGGATCCCCGTACTAGACTTC
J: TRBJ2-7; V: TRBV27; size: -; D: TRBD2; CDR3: CASSSLAGVLGYEQYF; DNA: TGTGCCAGCAGTTCGCTAGCGGGAGTCTTAGGCTACGAGCAGTACTTC
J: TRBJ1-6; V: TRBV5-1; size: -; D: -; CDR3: CASSVGWRNSPLHF; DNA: TGCGCCAGCAGCGTCGGGTGGCGAAATTCACCCCTCCACTTT
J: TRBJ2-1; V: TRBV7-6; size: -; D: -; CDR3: CASSLDTFGLEQFF; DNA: TGTGCCAGCAGCTTAGATACTTTTGGTCTTGAGCAGTTCTTC
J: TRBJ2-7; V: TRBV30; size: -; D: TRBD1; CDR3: CAWSLTGGPYEQYF; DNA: TGTGCCTGGAGTTTGACAGGGGGCCCCTACGAGCAGTACTTC
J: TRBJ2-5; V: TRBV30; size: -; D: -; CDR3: CAWSASGGETQYF; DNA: TGTGCCTGGAGCGCCTCAGGGGGGGAGACCCAGTACTTC
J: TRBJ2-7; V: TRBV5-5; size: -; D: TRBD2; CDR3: CASSLTDSGMSSYEQYF; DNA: TGTGCCAGCAGCTTGACCGATAGCGGGATGAGCTCCTACGAGCAGTACTTC
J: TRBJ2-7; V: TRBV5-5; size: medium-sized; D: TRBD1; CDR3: CASSLEGQGRVILYEQYF; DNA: TGTGCCAGCAGCTTGGAAGGACAGGGGCGGGTCATCCTCTACGAGCAGTACTTC
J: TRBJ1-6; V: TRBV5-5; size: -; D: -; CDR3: CASSLWGHRNSPLHF; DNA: TGTGCCAGCAGCTTGTGGGGACACAGGAATTCACCCCTCCACTTT
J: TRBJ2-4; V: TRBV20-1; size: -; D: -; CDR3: CSARDSAQYF; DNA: TGCAGTGCTAGGGACTCGGCTCAGTACTTC
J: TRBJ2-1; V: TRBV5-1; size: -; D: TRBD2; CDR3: CASSRGVTSSYNEQFF; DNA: TGCGCCAGCAGCCGGGGGGTGACGAGCTCCTACAATGAGCAGTTCTTC
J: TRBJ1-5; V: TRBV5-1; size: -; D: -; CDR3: CASSLEPNSNQPQHF; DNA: TGCGCCAGCAGCTTGGAACCTAATAGCAATCAGCCCCAGCATTTT
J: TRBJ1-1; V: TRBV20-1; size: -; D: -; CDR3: CSASHRPVIF; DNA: TGCAGTGCTAGTCACAGGCCTGTAATCTTT
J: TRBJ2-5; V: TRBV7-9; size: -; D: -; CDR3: CASSDHGRGETQYF; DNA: TGTGCCAGCAGCGACCATGGCAGGGGTGAGACCCAGTACTTC
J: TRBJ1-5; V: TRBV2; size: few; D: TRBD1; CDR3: CASSDGQGFEPQHF; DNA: TGTGCCAGCAGCGACGGACAGGGTTTTGAGCCCCAGCATTTT
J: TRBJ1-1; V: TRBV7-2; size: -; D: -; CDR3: CASSFWTSKWAFF; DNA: TGTGCCAGCAGCTTTTGGACAAGCAAGTGGGCTTTCTTT
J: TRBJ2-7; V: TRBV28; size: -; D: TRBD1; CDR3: CASSLIYRDRGLWEQYF; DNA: TGTGCCAGCAGTCTAATCTACCGGGACAGGGGGCTTTGGGAGCAGTACTTC
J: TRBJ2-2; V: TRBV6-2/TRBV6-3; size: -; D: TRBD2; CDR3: CASSQSGGTGELFF; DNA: TGTGCCAGCAGTCAGTCGGGAGGGACCGGGGAGCTGTTTTTT
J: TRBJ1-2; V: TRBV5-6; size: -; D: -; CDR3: CASSLVRGAILMGYTF; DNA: TGTGCCAGCAGCTTGGTTCGGGGGGCAATTCTCATGGGCTACACCTTC
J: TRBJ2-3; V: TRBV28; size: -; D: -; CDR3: CASGLSGASADTQYF; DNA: TGTGCCAGCGGATTAAGCGGAGCCAGTGCAGATACGCAGTATTTT
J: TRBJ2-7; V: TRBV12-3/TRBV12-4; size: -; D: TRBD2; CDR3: CASSLAGAYEQYF; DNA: TGTGCCAGCAGCTTAGCGGGAGCCTACGAGCAGTACTTC
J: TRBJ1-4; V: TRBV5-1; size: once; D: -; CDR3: CASSSSTSTNEKLFF; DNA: TGCGCCAGCAGCTCCTCTACCTCAACTAATGAAAAACTGTTTTTT
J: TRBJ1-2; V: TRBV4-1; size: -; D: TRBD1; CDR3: CASSQEQTPGQPITF; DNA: TGCGCCAGCAGCCAAGAGCAGACACCGGGACAGCCTATCACCTTC
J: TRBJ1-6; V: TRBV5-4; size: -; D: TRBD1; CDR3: CATTGDSLYNSPLHF; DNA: TGTGCCACCACAGGGGACAGCCTTTATAATTCACCCCTCCACTTT
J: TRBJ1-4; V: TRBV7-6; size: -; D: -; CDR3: CASSPLGEANEKLFF; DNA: TGTGCCAGCAGCCCCCTTGGCGAGGCTAATGAAAAACTGTTTTTT
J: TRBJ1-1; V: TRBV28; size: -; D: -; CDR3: CASSLPGVEAFF; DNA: TGTGCCAGCAGTCTCCCGGGGGTTGAAGCTTTCTTT
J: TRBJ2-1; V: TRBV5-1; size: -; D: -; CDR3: CASSSQGRNEQFF; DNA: TGCGCCAGCAGCTCCCAGGGTCGGAATGAGCAGTTCTTC
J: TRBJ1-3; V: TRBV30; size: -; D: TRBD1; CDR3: CAWTTGQAGNTIYF; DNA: TGTGCCTGGACTACGGGACAGGCTGGAAACACCATATATTTT
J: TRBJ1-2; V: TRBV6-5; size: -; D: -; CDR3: CATDRERVYGYTF; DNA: TGTGCCACCGACCGGGAGAGGGTCTATGGCTACACCTTC
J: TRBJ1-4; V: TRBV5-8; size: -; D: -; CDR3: CASRSRGGGEKLFF; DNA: TGTGCCAGCAGGTCTCGGGGAGGTGGTGAAAAACTGTTTTTT
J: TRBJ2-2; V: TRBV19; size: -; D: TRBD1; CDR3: CASSMAGGRTGELFF; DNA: TGTGCCAGTAGTATGGCAGGGGGCCGCACCGGGGAGCTGTTTTTT
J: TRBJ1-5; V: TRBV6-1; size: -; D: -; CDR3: CASSEEARRNQPQHF; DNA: TGTGCCAGCAGTGAAGAGGCCAGGAGGAATCAGCCCCAGCATTTT
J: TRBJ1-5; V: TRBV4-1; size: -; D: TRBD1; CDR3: CASSQQQGSNQPQHF; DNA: TGCGCCAGCAGCCAACAACAGGGGAGCAATCAGCCCCAGCATTTT
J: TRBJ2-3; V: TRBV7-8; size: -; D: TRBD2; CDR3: CASSLESSGIRDTQYF; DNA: TGTGCCAGCAGCTTAGAGTCTAGCGGGATCCGTGATACGCAGTATTTT
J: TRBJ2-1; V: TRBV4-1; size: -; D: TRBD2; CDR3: CASSQPAAGGPYNEQFF; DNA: TGCGCCAGCAGCCAACCCGCAGCGGGAGGCCCCTACAATGAGCAGTTCTTC
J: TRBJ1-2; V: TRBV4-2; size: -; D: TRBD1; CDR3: CASSPPATGEYGYTF; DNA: TGTGCCAGCAGCCCTCCTGCGACAGGGGAGTACGGCTACACCTTC
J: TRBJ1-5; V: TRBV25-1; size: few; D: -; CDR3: CASRGLDSNQPQHF; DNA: TGTGCCAGCAGGGGGCTTGACAGCAATCAGCCCCAGCATTTT
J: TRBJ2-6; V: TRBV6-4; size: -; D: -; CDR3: CASSEGGAGANVLTF; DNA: TGTGCCAGCAGTGAAGGGGGTGCTGGGGCCAACGTCCTGACTTTC
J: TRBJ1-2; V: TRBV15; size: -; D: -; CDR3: CATSPTDNYGYTF; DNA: TGTGCCACCAGCCCGACAGATAACTATGGCTACACCTTC
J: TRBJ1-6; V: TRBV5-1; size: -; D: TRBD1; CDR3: CASQLGTVNYNSPLHF; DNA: TGCGCCAGCCAACTTGGGACAGTCAACTATAATTCACCCCTCCACTTT
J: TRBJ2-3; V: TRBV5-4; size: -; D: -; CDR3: CASSSKQGADTQYF; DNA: TGTGCCAGCAGCTCGAAACAGGGCGCAGATACGCAGTATTTT
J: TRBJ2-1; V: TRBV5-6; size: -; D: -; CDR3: CASSAPGLYNEQFF; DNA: TGTGCCAGCAGCGCCCCAGGACTTTACAATGAGCAGTTCTTC
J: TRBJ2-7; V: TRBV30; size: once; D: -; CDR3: CAWNSGLSYEQYF; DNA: TGTGCCTGGAACAGCGGTTTATCCTACGAGCAGTACTTC